The entry that follows covers one T cell receptor beta chain sequence. Sequencing used immunoSEQ multiplex PCR; TCRdb keeps in-frame clones, though not all of them. The table records approximately 390,000 clones, roughly 88% of them present only once. The data were obtained in a study of blood T cell repertoires in COVID-19. CDR3 length equals 17 residues. Germline trimming cut 1 base from V and 3 bases from J; bases unmatched to any gene: 11. The V gene's germline CDR1 is MNHEY and CDR2 SVGEGT. The specimen was PBMCs or T cells enriched from blood (not recorded which). The J gene is TRBJ1-2, the V gene TRBV6-2 or TRBV6-3, with 7 nucleotides matching TRBD1. The receptor was derived from a woman aged 35 to 49 with acute COVID-19. In nucleotides, the CDR3 is TGTGCCAGCAGTTACTTCACCGCTAGACAGGGTCACTATGGCTACACCTTC. This sequence encodes CASSYFTARQGHYGYTF.